Below are 14 T cell receptor beta chains sequenced from a single sample in a study of CD8 T cells in ankylosing spondylitis. The study's findings and limits: A motif in TCR beta, a set of seven to nine highly homologous variants, appeared characteristic of ankylosing spondylitis blood.

These receptors have no known antigen. One entry per CDR3 protein results from TCRdb running MiXCR on the 5' RACE reads. The sample includes more than 100,000 distinct CDR3 sequences, roughly 17% seen only once; the top ten take 30% to 35%. The sample comprised blood, either unsorted or a sorted T cell fraction (not recorded which). The receptors here all came from a male donor with ankylosing spondylitis.

The sample holds a few counts of this clonotype. The genes are TRBV9 and TRBJ2-5; perhaps TRBD1 as D (5 bases). V was trimmed by 0 bases and J by 2 bases, leaving 11 bases between them. The CDR3 contains 15 residues. CDR1 is SGDLS, CDR2 YYNGEE, per germline. CDR3 in amino acids: CASSVDGAPQETQYF. In nucleotides, the CDR3 is TGTGCCAGCAGCGTAGATGGGGCCCCACAAGAGACCCAGTACTTC.

This chain uses TRBV24-1 with TRBJ2-7; no clear D. Trimming removed 6 bases at V and 6 bases at J, with 14 bases between. The CDR3 is made up of 13 amino acids. The germline V gene has CDR1 KGHDR and CDR2 SFDVKD. The CDR3 reads CATSWGSASEQYF. CDR3 coding DNA: TGTGCCACCAGTTGGGGTAGTGCGTCCGAGCAGTACTTC.

Only a few counts were recorded for this clonotype. The V call is TRBV27, the J call TRBJ1-5; D unclear. The CDR3 is 13 residues long. The V end was cut by 6 bases, the J end by 2 bases, with 8 bases between. Germline CDR1 reads MNHEY; CDR2 reads SMNVEV (reference sequence). CDR3: CASSPPGNQPQHF. The CDR3, as DNA: TGTGCCAGCAGCCCACCAGGCAATCAGCCCCAGCATTTT.

This sequence joins TRBV20-1 and TRBJ2-7, with D tentatively TRBD2 (5 bases). There are 13 residues in the CDR3. Germline V lookup: CDR1 DFQATT, CDR2 SNEGSKA (reference sequence). V lost 0 bases, J lost 3 bases, and 9 bases lay in between. The CDR3: CSARDGEFYEQYF. CDR3 DNA sequence: TGCAGTGCTAGAGATGGGGAGTTCTACGAGCAGTACTTC.

The chain combines TRBV29-1 with TRBJ1-2; D is uncertain. Germline lookup yields CDR1 SQVTM and CDR2 ANQGSEA. Trimming removed 6 bases from V and 0 bases from J, with 11 bases in between. This CDR3 has 13 amino acids. CDR3 coding DNA: TGCAGCGTCGAAACGCCAGCTAACTATGGCTACACCTTC. Protein: CSVETPANYGYTF.

A few counts support this clonotype. V and J are TRBV27 and TRBJ2-7; D remains ambiguous. CDR1 and CDR2 from the germline V gene are MNHEY and SMNVEV (reference sequence). V lost 2 bases to trimming and J lost 5 bases, with 7 bases between them. The CDR3 contains 12 residues. Here the CDR3 DNA reads TGTGCCAGCAGTTTAACCCCAAACGAGCAGTACTTC. It yields the protein CASSLTPNEQYF.

The chain carries TRBV7-6 and TRBJ2-5; 11 bases fit TRBD2. This CDR3 has 16 amino acids. Trimming took 5 bases from V and 0 from J; bases not matched to a gene: 5. In germline, CDR1 is SGHVS, CDR2 FNYEAQ. DNA of the CDR3: TGTGCCAGCAGCCTCGGACTAGCGGGCTACCAAGAGACCCAGTACTTC. This codes for CASSLGLAGYQETQYF.

With regard to this clonotype: Being one base from a much bigger clone, this may be a read error. This chain joins TRBV12-3 or TRBV12-4 and TRBJ1-2; D gene ambiguous. Trimming left V 8 bases short and J 7 bases short, with 17 bases between. The CDR3 is 13 amino acids. CDR3 region: CASGPPAVAGYTF. DNA of the CDR3: TGTGCCAGCGGTCCCCCCGCCGTCGCTGGCTACACCTTC.

The chain uses TRBV6-1 and TRBJ2-2; 15 bases align to TRBD2. Trimming removed 3 bases from V and 5 bases from J; junction bases left unmatched: 7. This CDR3 contains 18 residues. Germline CDR1 is MNHNS and CDR2 is SASEGT. The CDR3 is CASSEAGLAGGRTGELFF. Written as DNA, the CDR3 is TGTGCCAGCAGTGAGGCGGGACTAGCGGGAGGTCGGACCGGGGAGCTGTTTTTT.

CDR3 in amino acids: CASSVLATSSYNEQFF. CDR3 sequence (DNA): TGTGCCAGCAGCGTTTTAGCGACAAGCTCCTACAATGAGCAGTTCTTC. V is TRBV9 and J is TRBJ2-1, with D perhaps matching TRBD2 (5 bases). The germline V and J ends were trimmed by 2 bases and 0 bases, with 12 bases remaining between them. CDR1 and CDR2 (germline): SGDLS, YYNGEE. The CDR3 is made up of 16 amino acids.

The CDR3 loop is CASSYWRGGDEQFF. In DNA, the CDR3 is TGTGCCAGCAGTTATTGGCGGGGAGGGGATGAGCAGTTCTTC. The V gene is TRBV6-5, the J gene TRBJ2-1; TRBD2 agrees at 7 bases. The CDR3 covers 14 residues. With 3 bases clipped from V and 8 bases from J, the junction kept 7 bases outside the gene matches. From germline, CDR1 is MNHEY and CDR2 SVGAGI.

This clonotype occurred a few times. The gene calls are TRBV28 and TRBJ2-7, with TRBD2 matching 8 bases. Per germline, CDR1 MDHEN and CDR2 SYDVKM. Germline trimming cut 2 bases from V and 5 bases from J; bases unmatched to any gene: 8. The CDR3 length is 15 residues. The CDR3 protein is CASSLNGRAFDEQYF. As DNA, the CDR3 is TGTGCCAGCAGTTTAAACGGGAGGGCCTTCGACGAGCAGTACTTC.

The chain employs TRBV5-1 and TRBJ2-7; 8 nucleotides line up with TRBD1. V lost 4 bases, J lost 3 bases, and 9 bases stayed unmatched. This CDR3 is 15 amino acids long. CDR1 and CDR2 (germline): SGHRS, YFSETQ. The CDR3 sequence is CASSPDRGKLYEQYF. Written as DNA, the CDR3 is TGCGCCAGCAGCCCTGACAGGGGAAAACTCTACGAGCAGTACTTC.

This chain connects TRBV7-9 to TRBJ2-7; D remains unclear. The CDR3 extends over 13 amino acids. V shed 1 base and J shed 1 base, with 5 bases lying between them. Germline CDR1 SEHNR, CDR2 FQNEAQ (reference sequence). CDR3 loop: CASSLVVSYEQYF. CDR3 nucleotide sequence: TGTGCCAGCAGCTTAGTGGTGTCCTACGAGCAGTACTTC.